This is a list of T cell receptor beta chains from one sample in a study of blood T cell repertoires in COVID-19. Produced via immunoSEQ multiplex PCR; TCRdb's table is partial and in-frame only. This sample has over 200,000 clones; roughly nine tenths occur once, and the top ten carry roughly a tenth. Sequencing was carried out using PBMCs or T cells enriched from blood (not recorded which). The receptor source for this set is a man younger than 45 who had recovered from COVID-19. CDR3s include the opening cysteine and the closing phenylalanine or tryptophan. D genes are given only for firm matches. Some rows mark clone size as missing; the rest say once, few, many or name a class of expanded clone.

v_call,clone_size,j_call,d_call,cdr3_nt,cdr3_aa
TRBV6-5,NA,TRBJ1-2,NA,TGTGCCAGCAGTTACCGGGGACAAAACTATGGCTACACCTTC,CASSYRGQNYGYTF
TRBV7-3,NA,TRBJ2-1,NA,TGTGCCAGCAGCTTACGGCAGGGAAACTACAATGAGCAGTTCTTC,CASSLRQGNYNEQFF
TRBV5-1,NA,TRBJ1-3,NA,TGCGCCAGCAGCTTGGAGACGGGTAGGCCTGGAAACACCATATATTTT,CASSLETGRPGNTIYF
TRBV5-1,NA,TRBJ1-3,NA,TGCGCCAGCAGCCCCGGGACACCCGTTGGAAACACCATATATTTT,CASSPGTPVGNTIYF
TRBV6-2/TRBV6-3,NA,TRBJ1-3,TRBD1,TGTGCCAGCAGTCCCGGAGGGGGCAGTTACACCATATATTTT,CASSPGGGSYTIYF
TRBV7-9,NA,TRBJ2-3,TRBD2,TGTGCCAGCAGCTTATTGGGTCGAGCGGGGGCCTCCAGAGATACGCAGTATTTT,CASSLLGRAGASRDTQYF
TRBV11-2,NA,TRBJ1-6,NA,TGTGCCAGCAGCCCCCATGCGTCCCGTTCACCCCTCCACTTT,CASSPHASRSPLHF
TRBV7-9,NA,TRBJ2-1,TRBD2,TGTGCCAGCAGCCCGGGGACTAGCGGGGGAGCCTACAATGAGCAGTTCTTC,CASSPGTSGGAYNEQFF
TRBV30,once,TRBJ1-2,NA,TGTGCCTGGAGTGGCGGCTATGGCTACACCTTC,CAWSGGYGYTF
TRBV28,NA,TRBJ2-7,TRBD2,TGTGCCAGCAGTTTTCTCCTACTAGCGGGAGTTTACGAGCAGTACTTC,CASSFLLLAGVYEQYF
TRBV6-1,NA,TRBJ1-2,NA,TGTGCCAGCAGTGAAGGCCGCTCCCCCGGCTATGGCTACACCTTC,CASSEGRSPGYGYTF
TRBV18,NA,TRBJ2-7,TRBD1,TGTGCCAGCTCACCACAAGTTCAGGGGGCGAATTCCTACGAGCAGTACTTC,CASSPQVQGANSYEQYF
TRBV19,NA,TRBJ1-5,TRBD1,TGTGCCAGTAGGCGAGAGGACAGGGGGAGCAATCAGCCCCAGCATTTT,CASRREDRGSNQPQHF
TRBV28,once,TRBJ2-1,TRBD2,TGTGCCAGCAGACCCGTCCGCGGGAGCGGTGTTGAGCAGTTCTTC,CASRPVRGSGVEQFF
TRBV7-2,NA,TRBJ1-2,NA,TGTGCCAGCAGCTTTCTTATCCGGGAGCCAAATCGGGGTGGCTACACCTTC,CASSFLIREPNRGGYTF
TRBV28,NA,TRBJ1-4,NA,TGTGCCAGCAGTCCCTCTGTCCTTACAACTAATGAAAAACTGTTTTTT,CASSPSVLTTNEKLFF
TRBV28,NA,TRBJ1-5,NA,TGTGCCAGCACCCCCAGGGGAAGGGGTCAGCCCCAGCATTTT,CASTPRGRGQPQHF
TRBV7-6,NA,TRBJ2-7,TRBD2,TGTGCCAGCAGCCCAGTCTTGGGGGAGGGCCTCCACGAGCAGTACTTC,CASSPVLGEGLHEQYF
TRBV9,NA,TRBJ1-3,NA,TGTGCCAGCAGCGCCTGGGGCGTCGGCGGAAACACCATATATTTT,CASSAWGVGGNTIYF
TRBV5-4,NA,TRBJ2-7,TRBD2,TGTGCCAGCAGCTCGGGGGTGGGGATGGAGACTAGCGGACCCTACGAGCAGTACTTC,CASSSGVGMETSGPYEQYF
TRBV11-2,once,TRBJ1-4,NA,TGTGCCAGCACTACGGGCGGAGCGGATGAAAAACTGTTTTTT,CASTTGGADEKLFF
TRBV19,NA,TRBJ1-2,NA,TGTGCCAGTAACCGGCAGGGGCTTAACTATGGCTACACCTTC,CASNRQGLNYGYTF